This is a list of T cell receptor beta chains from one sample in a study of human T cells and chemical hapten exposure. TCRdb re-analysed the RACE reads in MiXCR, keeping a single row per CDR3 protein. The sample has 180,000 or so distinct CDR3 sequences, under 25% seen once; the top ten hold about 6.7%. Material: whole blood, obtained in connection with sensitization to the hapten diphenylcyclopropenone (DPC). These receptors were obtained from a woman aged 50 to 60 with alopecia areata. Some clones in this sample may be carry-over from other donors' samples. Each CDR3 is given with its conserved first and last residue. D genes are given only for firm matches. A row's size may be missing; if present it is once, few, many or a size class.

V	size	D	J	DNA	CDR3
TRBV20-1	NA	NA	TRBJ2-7	TGCAGTGCTAGGCGGACCAGTAGCTCCTACGAGCAGTACTTC	CSARRTSSSYEQYF
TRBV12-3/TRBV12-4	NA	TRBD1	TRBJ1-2	TGTGCCAGCAGTGGGGACAGTGACTATGGCTACACCTTC	CASSGDSDYGYTF
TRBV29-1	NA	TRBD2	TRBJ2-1	TGCAGCGCTGTTGAACTACTAGCGGGAGGGCCCTACAATGAGCAGTTCTTC	CSAVELLAGGPYNEQFF
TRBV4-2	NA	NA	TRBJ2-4	TGTGCCAGCAGCCAAGATTGGCAACCCGGAGCCAAAAACATTCAGTACTTC	CASSQDWQPGAKNIQYF
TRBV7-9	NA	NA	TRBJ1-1	TGTGCCAGTAAAAAGAAGGTGAACACTGAAGCTTTCTTT	CASKKKVNTEAFF
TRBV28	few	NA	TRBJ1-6	TGTGCCAGCAGGGTTCAGGGTAGCTTGACACCCCTCCACTTT	CASRVQGSLTPLHF
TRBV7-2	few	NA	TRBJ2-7	TGTGCCAGCAGCTTATCACCGGCAGCTGGTTACGAGCAGTACTTC	CASSLSPAAGYEQYF
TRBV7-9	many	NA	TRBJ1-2	TGTGCCAGCAGCCCACCGGGTCCAAATTATGGCTACACCTTC	CASSPPGPNYGYTF
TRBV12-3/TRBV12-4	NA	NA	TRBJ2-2	TGTGCCAGCAGGGGACGGTCCCAGAACACCGGGGAGCTGTTTTTT	CASRGRSQNTGELFF
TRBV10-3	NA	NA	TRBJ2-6	TGTGCCATCAGCTTGGGGGCAACTGGGGCCAACGTCCTGACTTTC	CAISLGATGANVLTF
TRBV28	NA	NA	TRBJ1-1	TGTGCCAGCATCGGACACCCGAACACTGAAGCTTTCTTT	CASIGHPNTEAFF
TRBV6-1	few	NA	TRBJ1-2	TGTGCCAGCAGTGAAGGACGGATCTATGGCTACACCTTC	CASSEGRIYGYTF
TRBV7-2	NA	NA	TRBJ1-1	TGTGCCAGCAGCTTAGTCACAGGCATTGAAGCTTTCTTT	CASSLVTGIEAFF
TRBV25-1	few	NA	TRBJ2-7	TGTGCCAGCAGTGAATGGGGGGGCGCGACCTACGAGCAGTACTTC	CASSEWGGATYEQYF